These 26 T cell receptor beta chains were sequenced from one sample in a study of cytomegalovirus exposure and HLA in healthy donors. The study ran its PCR with 60 Vbeta and 13 Jbeta primers. The table came from immunoSEQ multiplex PCR; TCRdb's copy has only in-frame clones and leaves some out. The table lists about 140,000 clones, more than 70% of them singletons. Sequenced: PBMCs. These receptors all come from a male donor in good health and CMV-seronegative.

This chain connects TRBV19 to TRBJ1-2; 9 positions agree with TRBD1. J gave up 4 bases and V 3 bases, and 3 bases lay outside the gene matches. This CDR3 has 14 residues. From germline, CDR1 is LNHDA and CDR2 SQIVND (reference sequence). In DNA, the CDR3 is TGTGCCAGTAGTATCGGGACAGGGCCCTATGGCTACACCTTC. It yields the protein CASSIGTGPYGYTF.

About this clone itself: One junction end disagrees with the germline gene, perhaps due to a read error. The chain recombines TRBV7-9 with TRBJ1-2; D gene uncertain. This CDR3 has 12 residues. Germline assignment: CDR1 SEHNR and CDR2 FQNEAQ (reference sequence). CDR3 loop: CSSSFPSYGYTF. CDR3 bases: TGTTCCAGCAGCTTCCCCAGCTATGGCTACACCTTC. Full variable domain (remainder filled in from reference TRBV7-9 and TRBJ1-2): DTGVSQNPRHKITKRGQNVTFRCDPISEHNRLYWYRQTLGQGPEFLTYFQNEAQLEKSRLLSDRFSAERPKGSFSTLEIQRTEQGDSAMYLCSSSFPSYGYTFGSGTRLTVV.

The chain has TRBV19 and TRBJ2-7, with D tentatively TRBD2 (5 bases). Deletions cut 7 bases from V and 5 bases from J, with 15 bases between. Looked up from germline, CDR1 is LNHDA and CDR2 is SQIVND (reference sequence). This CDR3 is 13 amino acids long. The CDR3 sequence: CASNKGDVDEQYF. The CDR3 DNA reads TGTGCCAGTAACAAGGGAGACGTCGACGAGCAGTACTTC.

The chain joins TRBV5-8 to TRBJ2-7; D is unclear. The CDR3 spans 11 residues. The V gene's germline CDR1 is SGHTS and CDR2 YDEGEE. With 4 bases removed from V and 4 bases from J, the gap between germline ends came to 6 bases. The DNA of the CDR3 is TGTGCCAGCAGCGAAGCTTACGAGCAGTACTTC. This codes for CASSEAYEQYF.

The chain is built from TRBV19 and TRBJ2-1; 9 bases map to TRBD2. Losses at the gene ends were 1 base for V and 2 bases for J; bases not matched to a gene: 6. The CDR3 is made up of 17 amino acids. The germline V gene has CDR1 LNHDA and CDR2 SQIVND (reference sequence). CDR3 loop: CASSIVVAGEAYNEQFF. In DNA form, the CDR3 reads TGTGCCAGTAGTATAGTAGTAGCGGGGGAGGCCTACAATGAGCAGTTCTTC.

This clone was seen just once. J is TRBJ1-6 and V is TRBV6-1; tentative D call: TRBD1 (6 bases). V lost 6 bases and J lost 0, with 6 bases in between. The CDR3 loop spans 14 amino acids. Germline CDR1 MNHNS, CDR2 SASEGT. The CDR3 sequence: CASRDSSYNSPLHF. In DNA, the CDR3 is TGTGCCAGCAGGGACAGCTCCTATAATTCACCCCTCCACTTT.

The V gene is TRBV7-6, the J gene TRBJ1-5; the match to TRBD1 covers 9 bases. V trimming: 5 bases; J trimming: 4 bases; junction bases outside the gene matches: 9. The CDR3 sequence is 16 residues long. CDR1 and CDR2 (germline): SGHVS, FNYEAQ. The CDR3 DNA follows: TGTGCCAGCAGCCTTACAGGGGGCGCAGGAAATCAGCCCCAGCATTTT. Protein product: CASSLTGGAGNQPQHF.

In its sample, this clone was seen a few times. The chain employs TRBV4-1 and TRBJ1-3, with D hard to call. CDR3 length: 14 residues. The V end was cut by 0 bases, the J end by 4 bases, with 7 bases between. The germline gives CDR1 MGHRA, CDR2 YSYEKL. CDR3 DNA: TGCGCCAGCAGCCAAGATAACAGAGGAAACACCATATATTTT. Translating it yields CASSQDNRGNTIYF.

This chain links TRBV4-1 with TRBJ2-5, with unresolved D. The ends were cut back, 0 bases at V and 5 bases at J, with 13 bases in the middle. CDR1 MGHRA and CDR2 YSYEKL come from the germline V gene. This CDR3 region has 15 residues. The CDR3 loop is CASSQDLAWSETQYF. The DNA of the CDR3 is TGCGCCAGCAGCCAAGATTTGGCCTGGTCGGAGACCCAGTACTTC.

The rearrangement links TRBV6-1 to TRBJ2-6; D may be TRBD1 (6 bases). Trimming removed 3 bases at V and 4 bases at J, with 7 bases between. The length of the CDR3 is 14 residues. The germline V gene has CDR1 MNHNS and CDR2 SASEGT. The chain's CDR3 is CASSEGAGANVLTF. CDR3 coding DNA: TGTGCCAGCAGTGAGGGGGCCGGGGCCAACGTCCTGACTTTC.

The V call is TRBV7-2, the J call TRBJ1-1; D is uncertain. This CDR3 is 15 amino acids long. CDR1 SGHTA and CDR2 FQGNSA come from the germline V gene. Trimming took 1 base from V and 9 from J, leaving 18 bases between them. The CDR3 DNA sequence: TGTGCCAGCAGCTTAGGAGCGACCGTTAACGGGAAAGCTTTCTTT. Translating gives CASSLGATVNGKAFF.

V usage is TRBV19 and J usage is TRBJ2-5, with D tentatively TRBD1 (6 bases). Trimming shortened V by 7 bases and J by 1 base, and 13 bases separated the two germline ends. The CDR3 runs 14 residues. Germline assignment: CDR1 LNHDA and CDR2 SQIVND (reference sequence). The CDR3 nucleotides read TGTGCCAGTACAGGGGACATCTTCCAAGAGACCCAGTACTTC. Its protein is CASTGDIFQETQYF.

This sequence joins TRBV6-5 and TRBJ1-3; D gene ambiguous. CDR1 and CDR2 from the germline V gene are MNHEY and SVGAGI. V was cut by 2 bases and J by 7 bases, with 15 bases left in between. This CDR3 is built from 15 residues. In nucleotides, the CDR3 is TGTGCCAGCAGTTACACGTTTAGTGGAGGTAACACCATATATTTT. Residues: CASSYTFSGGNTIYF.

The chain has TRBV11-2 and TRBJ2-7, with a tentative D call TRBD2 (5 bases). Trimming shortened V by 0 bases and J by 3 bases, and 12 bases separated the two germline ends. The CDR3 has 15 residues. CDR1 and CDR2 (germline): SGHAT, FQNNGV. CDR3 nucleotide sequence: TGTGCCAGCAGCTTAGAATCAGGACTGTTCTACGAGCAGTACTTC. This encodes CASSLESGLFYEQYF.

The table lists this clone with a few counts. The CDR3 DNA reads TGTGCCAGCACCGGAGGGGCCCGCTCTGGAAACACCATATATTTT. Translated: CASTGGARSGNTIYF. The rearrangement joins TRBV6-6 to TRBJ1-3; D perhaps matches TRBD1 (5 bases). V gave up 7 bases and J gave up 0 bases, with 13 bases separating them. The CDR3 totals 15 residues. Germline values: CDR1 MNHNY, CDR2 SVGAGI (reference sequence).

V usage is TRBV25-1 and J usage is TRBJ2-7; 9 bases align to TRBD1. Trimming at V came to 6 bases and at J to 4 bases, leaving 7 bases not matched to a gene. Germline values: CDR1 MGHDK, CDR2 SYGVNS. The CDR3 extends over 14 amino acids. CDR3 bases: TGTGCCAGCAGCAGGACAGGGGCTTTGTACGAGCAGTACTTC. Translation: CASSRTGALYEQYF.

This clone has more than one count but fewer than ten. J is TRBJ2-7 and V is TRBV4-1; 7 nucleotides match TRBD1. Per germline, CDR1 MGHRA and CDR2 YSYEKL. This CDR3 is built from 15 residues. J was trimmed by 0 bases and V by 2 bases; bases with no gene match: 4. CDR3 amino acids: CASSQTGQASYEQYF. For the CDR3, the DNA is TGCGCCAGCAGCCAAACCGGACAGGCCTCCTACGAGCAGTACTTC.

This chain joins TRBV2 and TRBJ1-4; 7 nucleotides agree with TRBD1. The V segment lost 5 bases and the J segment 4 bases; nucleotides outside the gene matches: 4. Germline-derived CDR1 and CDR2 are SNHLY and FYNNEI. This CDR3 comprises 14 residues. The CDR3 sequence is CASSYDRDNEKLFF. For the CDR3, the DNA is TGTGCCAGCAGTTATGACAGGGATAATGAAAAACTGTTTTTT.

This chain joins TRBV18 and TRBJ1-1; TRBD1 agrees at 9 bases. This CDR3 is built from 16 residues. Germline-derived CDR1 and CDR2 are KGHSH and LQKENI. V dropped 0 bases and J dropped 7; count of bases not matched to a gene: 9. As DNA, the CDR3 is TGTGCCAGCTCACCACCTTCCGGACAGGGGAGAAGTGAAGCTTTCTTT. It is translated as CASSPPSGQGRSEAFF.

The chain recombines TRBV13 with TRBJ2-7, with 15 nucleotides matching TRBD2. The germline gives CDR1 PRHDT, CDR2 FYEKMQ (reference sequence). With 5 bases clipped from V and 2 bases from J, the junction kept 4 bases outside the gene matches. This CDR3 region has 16 residues. The CDR3 DNA sequence: TGTGCCAGCAGCGTGGGACTAGCGGGGGGTACCTACGAGCAGTACTTC. Protein sequence: CASSVGLAGGTYEQYF.

V gene TRBV7-2 combines with J gene TRBJ2-2; possibly TRBD1 for D (5 bases). V was cut by 3 bases and J by 4 bases, with 15 bases left in between. In germline, CDR1 is SGHTA, CDR2 FQGNSA. This CDR3 spans 16 amino acids. CDR3 in amino acids: CASSFIFRVRTGELFF. The CDR3 DNA reads as TGTGCCAGCAGCTTTATTTTCAGGGTTCGCACCGGGGAGCTGTTTTTT.

The rearrangement links TRBV2 to TRBJ1-6; TRBD1 matches 7 bases. The CDR3 consists of 14 residues. After removal of 4 bases from V and 6 bases from J, the junction contained 3 bases not matched to a gene. Germline assignment: CDR1 SNHLY and CDR2 FYNNEI. The CDR3 spells CASSASGGNSPLHF. For the CDR3, the DNA is TGTGCCAGCAGTGCCTCAGGGGGTAATTCACCCCTCCACTTT.

Concerning this clone itself: This sample also contains other DNA sequences that code for the same CDR3. The rearrangement links TRBV30 to TRBJ1-4; a weak D match, TRBD1 (5 bases). The V end lost 7 bases, the J end lost 8 bases, and 11 bases lay between the germline ends. The CDR3 is made up of 11 amino acids. Per germline, CDR1 GTSNPN and CDR2 SVGIG (reference sequence). The CDR3 here is CAFRQREKLFF. As DNA, the CDR3 is TGTGCCTTCCGACAGAGAGAAAAACTGTTTTTT.

This rearrangement joins TRBV7-2 to TRBJ2-7; a weak D match, TRBD1 (5 bases). CDR3 size: 14 residues. V lost 1 base to trimming and J lost 0 bases, with 7 bases between them. CDR1 and CDR2 from the germline V gene are SGHTA and FQGNSA. The DNA of the CDR3 is TGTGCCAGCAGCTTAGAACAGGTCTCCTACGAGCAGTACTTC. Translated: CASSLEQVSYEQYF.

This clone was picked up a small number of times. The CDR3 loop is CASSQDQGGTGGEQFF. CDR3 nucleotides: TGCGCCAGCAGCCAAGACCAAGGCGGGACGGGAGGTGAGCAGTTCTTC. The V call is TRBV4-3, the J call TRBJ2-1; 7 nucleotides agree with TRBD2. The CDR3 has 16 residues. V dropped 0 bases and J dropped 9; count of bases not matched to a gene: 11. Germline V gene sequence: CDR1 LGHNA, CDR2 YSLEER.

The rearrangement uses TRBV2 and TRBJ1-1, with D unclear. This CDR3 contains 13 residues. The ends were cut back, 2 bases at V and 5 bases at J, with 9 bases in the middle. The germline V gene has CDR1 SNHLY and CDR2 FYNNEI. CDR3 protein: CASSESIYTEAFF. The CDR3 DNA reads as TGTGCCAGCAGTGAATCGATCTATACTGAAGCTTTCTTT.